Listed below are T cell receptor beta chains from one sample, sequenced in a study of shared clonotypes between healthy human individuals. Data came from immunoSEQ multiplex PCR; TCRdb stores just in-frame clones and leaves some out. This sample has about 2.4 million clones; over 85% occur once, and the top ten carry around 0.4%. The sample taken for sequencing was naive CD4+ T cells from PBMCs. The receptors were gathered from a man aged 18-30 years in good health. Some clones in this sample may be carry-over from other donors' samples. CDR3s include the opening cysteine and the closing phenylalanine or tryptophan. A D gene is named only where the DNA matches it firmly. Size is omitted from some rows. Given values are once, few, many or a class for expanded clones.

cdr3_nt: TGTGCCAGCAGCTACCGGGGTTTGGAGTACTTC
cdr3_aa: CASSYRGLEYF
j_call: TRBJ2-7
clone_size: .
d_call: .
v_call: TRBV11-2

cdr3_nt: TGTGCCACCAGCAGAGAGGCAGGGGGACATTCGGGAGGGGCCAACGTCCTGACTTTC
cdr3_aa: CATSREAGGHSGGANVLTF
j_call: TRBJ2-6
clone_size: .
d_call: TRBD1
v_call: TRBV15

cdr3_nt: TGTGCCAGCAGCCTCGGGACAGGGGGAGCTTCTGGGGAGCTGTTTTTT
cdr3_aa: CASSLGTGGASGELFF
j_call: TRBJ2-2
clone_size: .
d_call: TRBD1
v_call: TRBV5-5

cdr3_nt: TGCGCCAGCAGCGATGGGAACGTTGAAAAACTGTTTTTT
cdr3_aa: CASSDGNVEKLFF
j_call: TRBJ1-4
clone_size: .
d_call: .
v_call: TRBV5-1

cdr3_nt: TGCGCCAGCAACCTCCGGGACAGCGGGTACCAAGAGACCCAGTACTTC
cdr3_aa: CASNLRDSGYQETQYF
j_call: TRBJ2-5
clone_size: once
d_call: .
v_call: TRBV4-1

cdr3_nt: TGTGCCAGCAGCTCCCGACAGGGCCAGGGTCAGCCCCAGCATTTT
cdr3_aa: CASSSRQGQGQPQHF
j_call: TRBJ1-5
clone_size: .
d_call: TRBD1
v_call: TRBV27

cdr3_nt: TGCAGCGTCGAGGACAGGCCCAATGAAAAACTGTTTTTT
cdr3_aa: CSVEDRPNEKLFF
j_call: TRBJ1-4
clone_size: .
d_call: TRBD1
v_call: TRBV29-1

cdr3_nt: TGTGCCAGTAGTATTTCGGTCATTGGTCTTGAAGCTTTCTTT
cdr3_aa: CASSISVIGLEAFF
j_call: TRBJ1-1
clone_size: .
d_call: .
v_call: TRBV19

cdr3_nt: TGTGCCAGCAGCTTGTCCCGGACGGGTAATGAAAAACTGTTTTTT
cdr3_aa: CASSLSRTGNEKLFF
j_call: TRBJ1-4
clone_size: .
d_call: .
v_call: TRBV5-8

cdr3_nt: TGTGCCAGCTCACCCCTAGTTGAAAATGAGCAGTTCTTC
cdr3_aa: CASSPLVENEQFF
j_call: TRBJ2-1
clone_size: .
d_call: .
v_call: TRBV18

cdr3_nt: TGTGCCAGCAGTTTATCGGGGGGCCTCTATGGCTACACCTTC
cdr3_aa: CASSLSGGLYGYTF
j_call: TRBJ1-2
clone_size: .
d_call: .
v_call: TRBV28

cdr3_nt: TGTGCCAGCAGCCTTAGCGGGAGTCTCGAGCAGTACTTC
cdr3_aa: CASSLSGSLEQYF
j_call: TRBJ2-7
clone_size: once
d_call: TRBD2
v_call: TRBV11-1

cdr3_nt: TGCGCCAGCCGGAGGGAGAAATGGGCTGAAGCTTTCTTT
cdr3_aa: CASRREKWAEAFF
j_call: TRBJ1-1
clone_size: .
d_call: .
v_call: TRBV10-2

cdr3_nt: TGTGCCAGCAGCTTGGTACTCGAGGTCCCTGAAGCTTTCTTT
cdr3_aa: CASSLVLEVPEAFF
j_call: TRBJ1-1
clone_size: once
d_call: .
v_call: TRBV5-6

cdr3_nt: TGTGCCAGCAGTAATCCGGGACCTAATGAAAAACTGTTTTTT
cdr3_aa: CASSNPGPNEKLFF
j_call: TRBJ1-4
clone_size: .
d_call: .
v_call: TRBV28

cdr3_nt: TGTGCCAGCAGTATACAGGGGATTGAAAAACTGTTTTTT
cdr3_aa: CASSIQGIEKLFF
j_call: TRBJ1-4
clone_size: .
d_call: TRBD1
v_call: TRBV11-2